Sequencing of this T cell receptor (beta chain) was carried out in a study of control samples from healthy donors and cancer patients. Using immunoSEQ multiplex PCR, the repertoire was profiled, and TCRdb retains in-frame clones only, with some absent. The data show 150,000 to 200,000 clones, with about 90% seen just once and around 2% held by the top ten. The CDR3 runs to 15 residues. Germline V CDR1 and CDR2: SGHNT, YYREEE (reference sequence). V was pared by 4 bases and J by 0 bases, with 11 bases between. The J gene is TRBJ1-3, the V gene TRBV5-4; a possible D gene is TRBD1 (5 bases). The TCR originated in a woman in her 40s in good health. The sequencing input was blood. The CDR3 loop reads CASSLDSYSGNTIYF. In DNA, the CDR3 is TGTGCCAGCAGCCTCGACAGTTACTCTGGAAACACCATATATTTT.